This T cell receptor beta chain was retrieved from a study of blood T cell repertoires in COVID-19. The overall study: From T cells, B-cell-depleted T cells, or PBMCs came the material, which was cDNA or gDNA.

V lost 5 bases and J lost 0, with 14 bases in between. CDR1 and CDR2 (germline): SSHAT, FNYEAQ (reference sequence). This CDR3 has 17 residues. As processed by the authors: Scientists estimated how many nucleated cells there were by amplifying reference gene primers. Using immunoSEQ multiplex PCR, the repertoire was profiled, and TCRdb retains in-frame clones only, with some absent. From that table come the V and J calls and clone size; the DNA was used to work out D and trimming. This sample yields around 200,000 clones, of which about 78% are seen a single time; around 6% belongs to the top ten. This chain connects TRBV7-7 to TRBJ2-6; D might be TRBD2 (5 bases). The sample taken for sequencing was peripheral blood. This receptor was obtained from a woman in her 70s with acute or convalescent COVID-19. The CDR3 DNA is TGTGCCAGCAGCGCGGACTTGGGTTACTCTGGGGCCAACGTCCTGACTTTC. This translates into CASSADLGYSGANVLTF.